One sample yielded the 2 T cell receptor beta chains listed below, sequenced in a study of Ad26.COV2.S vaccination and SARS-CoV-2 variants. TCRdb keeps only in-frame clones here, not all; method: immunoSEQ multiplex PCR. The sample contains hundreds of thousands of clones, roughly 90% of which appear only once. As for treatment: some 20 received Ad26.COV2.S at low or high dose, single or two shots; about 5 received placebo; per-sample allocation not given. Each sample was drawn 63 days after the first injection (of vaccine or placebo). Sample: peripheral blood, taken in a trial of Ad26.COV2.S vaccine versus placebo. The receptors originated from a person between 18 and 60 years old who received the Ad26.COV2.S COVID-19 vaccine or a placebo.

The gene calls are TRBV5-4 and TRBJ2-1; D assignment may be TRBD1 or TRBD2 (6 bases each). Trimming removed 0 bases at V and 2 bases at J, with 15 bases between. The germline V gene encodes CDR1 SGHNT and CDR2 YYREEE (reference sequence). The CDR3 extends over 17 amino acids. As DNA, the CDR3 is TGTGCCAGCAGCTTGGGGGGGGCGGGAATCCCCTACAATGAGCAGTTCTTC. It encodes CASSLGGAGIPYNEQFF. Complete variable domain (other parts from reference TRBV5-4 and TRBJ2-1): ETGVTQSPTHLIKTRGQQVTLRCSSQSGHNTVSWYQQALGQGPQFIFQYYREEENGRGNFPPRFSGLQFPNYSSELNVNALELDDSALYLCASSLGGAGIPYNEQFFGPGTRLTVL.

The V and J genes are TRBV6-5 and TRBJ1-6; weak D call: TRBD1 (6 bases). CDR1 MNHEY and CDR2 SVGAGI come from the germline V gene. The CDR3 sequence is 15 residues long. Trimming removed 2 bases at V and 6 bases at J, with 11 bases between. This CDR3 is CASSYLDSRNSPLHF. CDR3 DNA sequence: TGTGCCAGCAGTTACCTGGACAGTCGTAATTCACCCCTCCACTTT.